One sample yielded the 14 T cell receptor beta chains listed below, sequenced in a study of CD8+ T cells in alopecia areata. RNA was extracted and reverse transcribed into cDNA as the sequencing template. Generated by immunoSEQ multiplex PCR, the TCRdb table keeps only in-frame clones and is missing some. The profile covers some 220,000 clones, with more than 45% appearing a single time and 1.5% to 2% taken by the ten largest. The sample's treatment: oral pan-JAK inhibitor, 5-10 mg twice daily. The specimen comprised CD4+ T cells sorted from blood, sampled at week 4, from a patient treated with tofacitinib. These receptors all stem from a human donor with alopecia areata.

The rearrangement joins TRBV19 to TRBJ2-7, with D perhaps matching TRBD2 (6 bases). V gave up 10 bases and J gave up 2 bases, with 15 bases separating them. CDR3 length: 13 residues. In germline, CDR1 is LNHDA, CDR2 SQIVND (reference sequence). Here the CDR3 DNA reads TGTGCCACCCGGGACTTGGGTGCCTACGAGCAGTACTTC. It translates to CATRDLGAYEQYF.

This chain joins TRBV30 and TRBJ1-1; no firm D call. CDR3 size: 13 residues. Between the trimmed V and J ends, which lost 0 bases and 7 bases, there was a span of 12 bases. Germline V lookup: CDR1 GTSNPN, CDR2 SVGIG (reference sequence). The CDR3 reads CAWSVSGFSEAFF. For the CDR3, the DNA is TGTGCCTGGAGTGTAAGTGGTTTTAGTGAAGCTTTCTTT.

V and J are TRBV25-1 and TRBJ1-6; TRBD1 might be the D (6 bases). Trimming removed 6 bases at V and 5 bases at J, with 14 bases between. Germline V gives CDR1 MGHDK, CDR2 SYGVNS. This CDR3 contains 15 residues. For the CDR3, the DNA is TGTGCCAGCAGCGCTGACAGGATGGATAATTCACCCCTCCACTTT. It codes for CASSADRMDNSPLHF.

The sample holds a few counts of this clone. The DNA for the CDR3 is TGCGCCAGCAGCTTGGATCTCCGGTCACCCCTCCACTTT. Protein: CASSLDLRSPLHF. The chain uses TRBV5-1 and TRBJ1-6; no clear D gene. Trimming took 0 bases from V and 10 from J, leaving 8 bases between them. Germline CDR1 reads SGHRS; CDR2 reads YFSETQ. This CDR3 region has 13 residues.

This chain connects TRBV30 to TRBJ1-2; tentative D call: TRBD1 (5 bases). The CDR3 length is 13 residues. CDR1 GTSNPN and CDR2 SVGIG come from the germline V gene (reference sequence). V lost 1 base and J lost 6, with 12 bases in between. In nucleotides, the CDR3 is TGTGCCTGGAGTGGACAGACCTCTAATGGCTACACCTTC. Translating gives CAWSGQTSNGYTF. The whole variable domain, remainder taken from reference TRBV30 and TRBJ1-2, is SQTIHQWPATLVQPVGSPLSLECTVEGTSNPNLYWYRQAAGRGLQLLFYSVGIGQISSEVPQNLSASRPQDRQFILSSKKLLLSDSGFYLCAWSGQTSNGYTFGSGTRLTVV.

This clone was seen only a few times. The V and J genes are TRBV6-6 and TRBJ1-2; TRBD1 aligns across 8 bases. Germline CDR1 reads MNHNY; CDR2 reads SVGAGI (reference sequence). The CDR3 loop spans 12 amino acids. Losses at the gene ends were 6 bases for V and 6 bases for J; bases not matched to a gene: 3. CDR3 amino acids: CASSETGDGYTF. CDR3 bases: TGTGCCAGCAGCGAGACAGGGGATGGCTACACCTTC.

The CDR3 is CASSQTGSTEAFF. CDR3 in DNA: TGCGCCAGCAGCCAAACAGGGAGCACTGAAGCTTTCTTT. This sequence joins TRBV4-3 and TRBJ1-1, with D perhaps TRBD1 (6 bases). CDR3 length: 13 residues. The germline V and J ends were trimmed by 2 bases and 4 bases, with 8 bases remaining between them. Germline V CDR1 and CDR2: LGHNA, YSLEER.

The gene calls are TRBV9 and TRBJ1-1, with 10 bases identical to TRBD1. The V gene end was trimmed by 0 bases and the J gene end by 5 bases; junction bases not matched to a gene: 4. CDR3 length: 15 residues. Germline values: CDR1 SGDLS, CDR2 YYNGEE. Here the CDR3 reads CASSVAPGQGTEAFF. CDR3 nucleotides: TGTGCCAGCAGCGTAGCTCCGGGACAGGGGACTGAAGCTTTCTTT.

This clone appeared once. The chain employs TRBV5-1 and TRBJ2-1, with D possibly called TRBD1 or TRBD2 (5 bases each). The germline V gene has CDR1 SGHRS and CDR2 YFSETQ. V lost 0 bases to trimming and J lost 5 bases, with 9 bases between them. This CDR3 is 14 amino acids long. CDR3 loop: CASSLAGLNNEQFF. CDR3 DNA: TGCGCCAGCAGCTTGGCGGGGCTGAACAATGAGCAGTTCTTC.

This clone was observed a few times. The chain has TRBV29-1 and TRBJ2-4; tentative D call: TRBD1 (5 bases). CDR1 and CDR2 (germline): SQVTM, ANQGSEA. The CDR3 has 12 amino acids. The V end lost 7 bases, the J end lost 5 bases, and 12 bases lay between the germline ends. Here the CDR3 DNA reads TGCAGCGGGGGTGACAGTCAAAACATTCAGTACTTC. Its protein is CSGGDSQNIQYF.

The genes are TRBV4-3 and TRBJ2-3; D might be TRBD2 (7 bases). Trimming stripped 4 bases from V and 2 bases from J, with 13 bases between. Germline V gene sequence: CDR1 LGHNA, CDR2 YSLEER. The CDR3 extends over 15 amino acids. The CDR3 here is CASSPLGGATDTQYF. DNA of the CDR3: TGCGCCAGCAGCCCATTGGGGGGGGCCACAGATACGCAGTATTTT.

The chain recombines TRBV15 with TRBJ1-2, with D tentatively TRBD1 (6 bases). V dropped 0 bases and J dropped 2 bases, with 10 bases sitting between them. This CDR3 region has 15 residues. CDR1 is LNHNV, CDR2 YYDKDF, per germline (reference sequence). The CDR3 coding sequence is TGTGCCACCAGCAGAGACTCCGGGGGCAACTATGGCTACACCTTC. Translated, it gives CATSRDSGGNYGYTF.

The gene calls are TRBV30 and TRBJ1-2; 7 bases are shared with TRBD1. This CDR3 contains 12 residues. With 7 bases clipped from V and 3 bases from J, the junction kept 5 bases outside the gene matches. Germline V gene lookup returns CDR1 GTSNPN and CDR2 SVGIG (reference sequence). The CDR3 region is CASRDSYYGYTF. CDR3 DNA: TGTGCCTCTCGGGACAGCTACTATGGCTACACCTTC.

There are a few counts of this clone. The chain is built from TRBV10-3 and TRBJ1-2; D unresolved. V lost 7 bases and J 5 bases, leaving 11 bases between the germline ends. Germline V lookup: CDR1 ENHRY, CDR2 SYGVKD. CDR3 size: 12 residues. The CDR3 sequence is CAITRNRYGYTF. The CDR3 nucleotides are TGTGCCATCACGAGGAATAGGTATGGCTACACCTTC.